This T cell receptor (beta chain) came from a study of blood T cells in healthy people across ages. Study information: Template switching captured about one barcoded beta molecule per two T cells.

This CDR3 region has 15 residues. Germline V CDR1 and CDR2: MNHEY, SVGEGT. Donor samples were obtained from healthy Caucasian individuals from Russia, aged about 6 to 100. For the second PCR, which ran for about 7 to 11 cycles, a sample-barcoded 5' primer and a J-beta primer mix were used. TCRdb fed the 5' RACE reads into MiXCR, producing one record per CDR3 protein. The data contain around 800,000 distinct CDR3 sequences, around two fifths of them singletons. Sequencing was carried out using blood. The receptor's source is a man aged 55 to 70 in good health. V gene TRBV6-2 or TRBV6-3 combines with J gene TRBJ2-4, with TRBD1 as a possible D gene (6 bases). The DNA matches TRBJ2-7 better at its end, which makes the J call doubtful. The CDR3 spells CASNRYGTSDYEQYF. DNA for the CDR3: TGTGCCAGCAATCGGTACGGGACATCTGACTACGAGCAGTACTTC.